Following are 14 T cell receptor beta chains from one sample sequenced in a study of graft-versus-host responses after intestinal transplantation (dated by TCRdb to the early 2020s). The library was produced with the immunoSEQ multiplex PCR assay. Not all clones reach the TCRdb copy of this immuneACCESS table, which keeps in-frame sequences only. Checked studies attribute under half of the gap to unresolved V genes and leave the rest unexplained. Present in this sample are around 10,000 clones, nearly 95% of which were seen just once. Around 5.2% of the sample is held by the ten biggest clonotypes. The material sequenced was PBMCs, taken around 74 days after transplant. The source of these receptors is a human patient who received an intestinal transplant, so some T cells may come from the graft donor.

This rearrangement joins TRBV15 to TRBJ2-1, with 7 bases matching TRBD2. Germline-derived CDR1 and CDR2 are LNHNV and YYDKDF (reference sequence). J was trimmed by 0 bases and V by 0 bases; bases with no gene match: 2. This CDR3 has 16 amino acids. The CDR3 spells CATSRDGGSSYNEQFF. The CDR3 DNA sequence: TGTGCCACCAGCAGAGATGGCGGGAGCTCCTACAATGAGCAGTTCTTC.

The V gene is TRBV6-6, the J gene TRBJ2-7, with D possibly matching TRBD1 (6 bases). V was pared by 5 bases and J by 0 bases, with 14 bases between. The CDR3 runs to 15 residues. CDR1 is MNHNY, CDR2 SVGAGI, per germline (reference sequence). The CDR3 sequence is CASSVSGADSYEQYF. DNA of the CDR3: TGTGCCAGCAGTGTCTCAGGGGCTGACTCCTACGAGCAGTACTTC.

This chain uses TRBV27 with TRBJ2-7; TRBD1 matches 9 bases. The CDR3 covers 15 residues. V lost 6 bases, J lost 2 bases, and 8 bases stayed unmatched. Germline CDR1 is MNHEY and CDR2 is SMNVEV (reference sequence). CDR3 bases: TGTGCCAGCAGCTTTCCCGGGACAGGGACCTACGAGCAGTACTTC. This gives the protein CASSFPGTGTYEQYF.

V gene TRBV13 combines with J gene TRBJ1-1, with TRBD1 matching over 7 bases. Germline CDR1 PRHDT, CDR2 FYEKMQ (reference sequence). Losses at the gene ends were 5 bases for V and 0 bases for J; bases not matched to a gene: 9. This CDR3 comprises 16 residues. CDR3 in DNA: TGTGCCAGCAGCCCAATTGGGACAGCTATGAACACTGAAGCTTTCTTT. Amino acids: CASSPIGTAMNTEAFF.

The J gene is TRBJ2-7, the V gene TRBV5-6, with a tentative D call TRBD1 (5 bases). Trimming removed 2 bases from V and 4 bases from J, with 7 bases in between. The CDR3 is made up of 12 amino acids. Germline CDR1 reads SGHDT; CDR2 reads YYEEEE. The CDR3 here is CASSFPGYEQYF. DNA for the CDR3: TGTGCCAGCAGCTTTCCAGGGTACGAGCAGTACTTC.

CDR3 sequence (DNA): TGTGCCCATAGGGCTAGTCTATCTAGCACAGATACGCAGTATTTT. The encoded protein is CAHRASLSSTDTQYF. The rearrangement uses TRBV6-6 and TRBJ2-3; D remains ambiguous. Trimming shortened V by 11 bases and J by 0 bases, and 18 bases separated the two germline ends. Per germline, CDR1 MNHNY and CDR2 SVGAGI (reference sequence). The CDR3 runs to 15 residues.

V and J are TRBV6-5 and TRBJ2-1; 8 nucleotides align to TRBD1. Germline V lookup: CDR1 MNHEY, CDR2 SVGAGI. V trimming: 5 bases; J trimming: 3 bases; junction bases outside the gene matches: 6. CDR3 length equals 15 residues. The CDR3 nucleotides read TGTGCCAGCAGTCCTTGGACAGGGAGCTACAATGAGCAGTTCTTC. Protein: CASSPWTGSYNEQFF.

The rearrangement joins TRBV4-2 to TRBJ2-2; 11 bases fit TRBD2. This CDR3 contains 18 residues. Germline lookup yields CDR1 LGHNA and CDR2 YNFKEQ. Losses at the gene ends were 0 bases for V and 7 bases for J; bases not matched to a gene: 10. CDR3 coding DNA: TGTGCCAGCAGCCAAGATGTTGGGCCTAGCGGGAGGATCGGGGAGCTGTTTTTT. It is translated as CASSQDVGPSGRIGELFF.

The V call is TRBV5-1, the J call TRBJ1-4; 9 bases align to TRBD1. The CDR3 contains 18 residues. The V gene end was trimmed by 0 bases and the J gene end by 5 bases; junction bases not matched to a gene: 11. In germline, CDR1 is SGHRS, CDR2 YFSETQ. The CDR3: CASSLGDRAGPRNEKLFF. The DNA of the CDR3 is TGCGCCAGCAGCTTGGGGGACAGGGCCGGCCCTCGAAATGAAAAACTGTTTTTT.

The chain combines TRBV4-1 with TRBJ1-1; D possibly corresponds to TRBD1 (5 bases). The CDR3 runs to 14 residues. Germline CDR1 and CDR2: MGHRA and YSYEKL. The V gene lost 2 bases and the J gene lost 4 bases, with 11 bases spanning the gap. CDR3 in DNA: TGCGCCAGCAGCCAACCGGGGACTGGCACTGAAGCTTTCTTT. It yields the protein CASSQPGTGTEAFF.

The V and J genes are TRBV28 and TRBJ2-2; D is ambiguous. CDR1 and CDR2 from the germline V gene are MDHEN and SYDVKM. Deletions cut 6 bases from V and 1 base from J, with 3 bases between. The CDR3 spans 12 residues. The CDR3 spells CASSLNTGELFF. CDR3 nucleotides: TGTGCCAGCAGCCTGAACACCGGGGAGCTGTTTTTT.

The chain has TRBV28 and TRBJ1-2, with D possibly matching TRBD1 (5 bases). The germline CDR1 and CDR2 sequences are MDHEN and SYDVKM. Trimming cost V 4 bases and J 8 bases, with 14 bases left between them. The CDR3 loop spans 13 amino acids. As DNA, the CDR3 is TGTGCCAGCAGTTCCGGGGGTATAGGGGGCTACACCTTC. This translates into CASSSGGIGGYTF.

The chain has TRBV4-3 and TRBJ2-1, with 7 bases identical to TRBD2. Germline loops: CDR1 LGHNA, CDR2 YSLEER. Trimming cost V 2 bases and J 8 bases; bases outside gene matches: 9. This CDR3 region has 15 residues. CDR3 DNA sequence: TGCGCCAGCAGCCAAAGACTTAGCGGGCTAGATGAGCAGTTCTTC. It specifies CASSQRLSGLDEQFF.

The chain combines TRBV7-8 with TRBJ2-1, with 8 positions matching TRBD1. The junction had 4 bases not matched to a gene; V was cut back by 3 bases and J by 3 bases. The CDR3 loop spans 15 amino acids. CDR1 and CDR2 (germline): SGHVS, FQNEAQ. The CDR3 coding sequence is TGTGCCAGCAGCTTGGGGACAGGAAACTACAATGAGCAGTTCTTC. The encoded protein is CASSLGTGNYNEQFF.